A single sample gave rise to the 29 T cell receptor beta chains below, sequenced in a study of T-cell reconstitution after alpha-beta-depleted transplantation in children. Preparation of the TCRbeta library involved a method that used unique molecular identifiers. TCRdb called the PCR reads again in MiXCR, with one record for every CDR3 protein. The sample records about a million distinct CDR3 sequences, about 26% being singletons. Sequencing was performed on PBMCs, mostly from graft donor cells, taken 360 days after TCRalphabeta/CD19-depleted stem cell transplant. These receptors were obtained from a boy younger than two who had a stem cell transplant for SCID, so the T cells may come from the graft donor.

This clonotype was observed a handful of times. V and J are TRBV25-1 and TRBJ2-7, with unresolved D. This CDR3 is 14 amino acids long. The germline CDR1 and CDR2 sequences are MGHDK and SYGVNS. V was clipped by 2 bases and J by 1 base, with 9 bases between them. DNA for the CDR3: TGTGCCAGCAGTGAAATCTCGGAATCCTACGAGCAGTACTTC. This gives the protein CASSEISESYEQYF.

This clonotype occurred a few times. The chain uses TRBV29-1 and TRBJ2-1; no clear D. The V and J ends lost 1 base and 13 bases respectively, with 8 bases between them. The CDR3 length is 10 residues. Germline lookup yields CDR1 SQVTM and CDR2 ANQGSEA. In nucleotides, the CDR3 is TGCAGCGTTGAAGGTGGGATCCAGTTCTTC. This gives the protein CSVEGGIQFF.

This clonotype appeared a few times. The genes are TRBV6-5 and TRBJ1-2; D might be TRBD1 (5 bases). The germline gives CDR1 MNHEY, CDR2 SVGAGI. The CDR3 has 14 residues. V lost 2 bases, J lost 4 bases, and 11 bases lay in between. The CDR3 coding sequence is TGTGCCAGCAGTTACGGGGCCGGGGGCTATGGCTACACCTTC. Its translation is CASSYGAGGYGYTF.

This clonotype was seen more than once but under ten times. This chain connects TRBV9 to TRBJ2-1; 9 nucleotides align to TRBD2. There are 16 residues in the CDR3. Germline CDR1 and CDR2: SGDLS and YYNGEE. V was clipped by 0 bases and J by 4 bases; unmatched bases: 5. The CDR3: CASSVGIAGEYNEQFF. CDR3 DNA: TGTGCCAGCAGCGTAGGGATAGCGGGGGAATACAATGAGCAGTTCTTC.

The V call is TRBV18, the J call TRBJ2-5; D not certain. V lost 2 bases and J 0 bases, leaving 4 bases between the germline ends. The CDR3 length is 13 residues. Per germline, CDR1 KGHSH and CDR2 LQKENI. Here the CDR3 DNA reads TGTGCCAGCTCACCAAATTACCAAGAGACCCAGTACTTC. Translated, it gives CASSPNYQETQYF.

The chain employs TRBV10-3 and TRBJ1-6, with TRBD1 as a possible D gene (6 bases). The germline CDR1 and CDR2 sequences are ENHRY and SYGVKD. The V end was cut by 4 bases, the J end by 6 bases, with 7 bases between. The CDR3 sequence is 13 residues long. This chain's CDR3 is CAISGQVNSPLHF. The DNA of the CDR3 is TGTGCCATCAGTGGACAGGTTAATTCACCCCTCCACTTT.

The chain carries TRBV5-6 and TRBJ2-7; the D is unclear. The V gene's germline CDR1 is SGHDT and CDR2 YYEEEE. The CDR3 totals 15 residues. Trimming took off 0 bases at V and 2 bases at J, with 12 bases between the two ends. CDR3 region: CASSLVSSVPYEQYF. CDR3 bases: TGTGCCAGCAGCTTGGTTTCCAGTGTTCCCTACGAGCAGTACTTC.

This chain links TRBV4-3 with TRBJ2-1, with D possibly matching TRBD2 (5 bases). CDR1 and CDR2 (germline): LGHNA, YSLEER. With 0 bases removed from V and 8 bases from J, the gap between germline ends came to 17 bases. This CDR3 region has 16 residues. This CDR3 is CASSQERLGSDDEQFF. CDR3 nucleotide sequence: TGCGCCAGCAGCCAAGAAAGGCTAGGGAGTGACGATGAGCAGTTCTTC.

The gene calls are TRBV5-5 and TRBJ2-7; 10 bases are shared with TRBD1. J gave up 7 bases and V 2 bases, and 6 bases lay outside the gene matches. The V gene's germline CDR1 is SGHKS and CDR2 YYEKEE (reference sequence). The CDR3 is made up of 14 amino acids. CDR3 sequence: CASSFGTGAGEQYF. CDR3 DNA sequence: TGTGCCAGCAGCTTCGGGACAGGGGCTGGGGAGCAGTACTTC. The entire variable domain, with the rest obtained from reference TRBV5-5 and TRBJ2-7, is as follows: DAGVTQSPTHLIKTRGQQVTLRCSPISGHKSVSWYQQVLGQGPQFIFQYYEKEERGRGNFPDRFSARQFPNYSSELNVNALLLGDSALYLCASSFGTGAGEQYFGPGTRLTVT.

This clonotype was seen a few times. This chain joins TRBV7-3 and TRBJ2-2; D is ambiguous. V lost 5 bases to trimming and J lost 1 base, with 8 bases between them. There are 14 residues in the CDR3. The V gene's germline CDR1 is SGHTA and CDR2 FQGTGA. CDR3 amino acids: CASSPLLNTGELFF. In DNA, the CDR3 is TGTGCCAGCAGCCCCCTCTTGAACACCGGGGAGCTGTTTTTT.

This clonotype was seen a handful of times. The chain joins TRBV18 to TRBJ2-7; D possibly matches TRBD1 or TRBD2 (5 bases each). Between the trimmed V and J ends, which lost 3 bases and 6 bases, there was a span of 18 bases. The CDR3 is 15 residues long. Per germline, CDR1 KGHSH and CDR2 LQKENI. In DNA form, the CDR3 reads TGTGCCAGCTCACCCGGGGCCAAGGGAACGGGCGAGCAGTACTTC. It is translated as CASSPGAKGTGEQYF.

The V gene is TRBV29-1, the J gene TRBJ2-3; D gene ambiguous. This CDR3 is built from 12 residues. Germline V CDR1 and CDR2: SQVTM, ANQGSEA. Trimming left V 7 bases short and J 3 bases short, with 11 bases between. DNA for the CDR3: TGCAGCGCCGTTTGGCCTACAGATACGCAGTATTTT. Amino acids: CSAVWPTDTQYF.

The sample holds a few counts of this clonotype. The rearrangement links TRBV20-1 to TRBJ2-1, with D possibly called TRBD1 or TRBD2 (6 bases each). The germline gives CDR1 DFQATT, CDR2 SNEGSKA (reference sequence). The CDR3 extends over 12 amino acids. V was cut by 2 bases and J by 15 bases, with 17 bases left in between. CDR3: CSARSGALDPFF. The CDR3 DNA sequence: TGCAGTGCTAGATCGGGGGCCCTCGACCCGTTCTTC.

This clonotype occurred many times. The chain links TRBV5-1 to TRBJ2-1, with D perhaps TRBD1 (6 bases). Germline-derived CDR1 and CDR2 are SGHRS and YFSETQ. The CDR3 is made up of 14 amino acids. The ends were cut back, 0 bases at V and 6 bases at J, with 10 bases in the middle. The CDR3 reads CASSLGQGRNEQFF. The CDR3 DNA sequence: TGCGCCAGCAGCTTGGGGCAGGGGCGCAATGAGCAGTTCTTC.

This clonotype was found a few times. The rearrangement links TRBV27 to TRBJ2-7; TRBD2 agrees at 11 bases. The junction had 7 bases not matched to a gene; V was cut back by 5 bases and J by 7 bases. Germline V gene sequence: CDR1 MNHEY, CDR2 SMNVEV (reference sequence). The CDR3 covers 14 residues. The CDR3 is CASSTGLAAGEQYF. The CDR3 coding sequence is TGTGCCAGCAGTACGGGACTAGCGGCAGGGGAGCAGTACTTC.

This clonotype was picked up a small number of times. V usage is TRBV5-5 and J usage is TRBJ2-1; TRBD1 matches at 8 bases. Looked up from germline, CDR1 is SGHKS and CDR2 is YYEKEE (reference sequence). After removal of 1 base from V and 9 bases from J, the junction contained 12 bases not matched to a gene. The CDR3 loop spans 16 amino acids. In DNA form, the CDR3 reads TGTGCCAGCAGCTTGCCCCACGGGACAGGTACAGGTGAGCAGTTCTTC. It yields the protein CASSLPHGTGTGEQFF.

This clonotype has only a few counts. CDR3 nucleotide sequence: TGCAGTGCTAGGAGGCGGGGCAGGACGAACACTGAAGCTTTCTTT. This gives the protein CSARRRGRTNTEAFF. The chain employs TRBV20-1 and TRBJ1-1; a possible D gene is TRBD1 (5 bases). V lost 3 bases to trimming and J lost 1 base, with 15 bases between them. This CDR3 region has 15 residues. Germline lookup yields CDR1 DFQATT and CDR2 SNEGSKA (reference sequence).

This clonotype occurred many times. The chain uses TRBV2 and TRBJ2-3; 8 nucleotides agree with TRBD2. Germline V gene lookup returns CDR1 SNHLY and CDR2 FYNNEI. The CDR3 length is 16 residues. The V gene end was trimmed by 2 bases and the J gene end by 1 base; junction bases not matched to a gene: 5. The CDR3 sequence: CASSEKGGGRTDTQYF. For the CDR3, the DNA is TGTGCCAGCAGTGAAAAGGGCGGGGGGCGCACAGATACGCAGTATTTT.

The V gene is TRBV5-1, the J gene TRBJ2-3; 11 nucleotides match TRBD2. The length of the CDR3 is 14 residues. With V trimmed by 4 bases and J by 6 bases, 4 bases remained unmatched. Germline assignment: CDR1 SGHRS and CDR2 YFSETQ. The CDR3 reads CASSTLAGGDTQYF. In nucleotides, the CDR3 is TGCGCCAGCAGCACCCTAGCGGGGGGCGATACGCAGTATTTT.

This clonotype was seen more than once but under ten times. The gene calls are TRBV20-1 and TRBJ1-5; no clear D gene. CDR1 and CDR2 (germline): DFQATT, SNEGSKA (reference sequence). With 3 bases removed from V and 2 bases from J, the gap between germline ends came to 17 bases. The CDR3 has 16 residues. Written as DNA, the CDR3 is TGCAGTGCTAGTAGGGCTATTGTTGGCGGCAATCAGCCCCAGCATTTT. Translating gives CSASRAIVGGNQPQHF.

This chain links TRBV5-1 with TRBJ1-1; the match to TRBD1 covers 7 bases. This CDR3 has 13 residues. The V gene's germline CDR1 is SGHRS and CDR2 YFSETQ. The V segment lost 3 bases and the J segment 4 bases; nucleotides outside the gene matches: 3. The CDR3 spells CASSYNRGTEAFF. CDR3 coding DNA: TGCGCCAGCAGCTACAACAGGGGCACTGAAGCTTTCTTT.

The chain uses TRBV5-1 and TRBJ2-1, with D maybe TRBD2 (7 bases). CDR1 is SGHRS, CDR2 YFSETQ, per germline. This CDR3 region has 12 residues. V was cut by 3 bases and J by 14 bases, with 15 bases left in between. CDR3 sequence (DNA): TGCGCCAGCAGCTCCGACGTAGGGGGGGAGTTCTTC. Its translation is CASSSDVGGEFF.

The chain carries TRBV18 and TRBJ2-1; 10 bases agree with TRBD1. The V segment lost 0 bases and the J segment 3 bases; nucleotides outside the gene matches: 8. Germline CDR1 KGHSH, CDR2 LQKENI. The CDR3 runs 18 residues. The CDR3 loop is CASSPPILDRGYYNEQFF. CDR3 in DNA: TGTGCCAGCTCACCACCCATACTGGACAGGGGGTACTACAATGAGCAGTTCTTC. Looking up the rest from reference TRBV18 and TRBJ2-1 gives the full variable domain: NAGVMQNPRHLVRRRGQEARLRCSPMKGHSHVYWYRQLPEEGLKFMVYLQKENIIDESGMPKERFSAEFPKEGPSILRIQQVVRGDSAAYFCASSPPILDRGYYNEQFFGPGTRLTVL.

This clonotype was recorded a few times. V is TRBV7-2 and J is TRBJ2-3, with 10 bases aligning to TRBD1. The CDR3 is 16 amino acids. Germline V gives CDR1 SGHTA, CDR2 FQGNSA. J lost 6 bases, V lost 2 bases, and 8 bases had no gene match. DNA for the CDR3: TGTGCCAGCAGCTTACTCGGGACAGGGGTTGCGGATACGCAGTATTTT. Its protein is CASSLLGTGVADTQYF.

This sequence joins TRBV5-1 and TRBJ2-3; D is tentatively TRBD1 or TRBD2 (5 bases each). The V and J ends lost 4 bases and 0 bases respectively, with 18 bases between them. This CDR3 region has 17 residues. Germline-derived CDR1 and CDR2 are SGHRS and YFSETQ. CDR3 nucleotide sequence: TGCGCCAGCAGCCGGACGCTAGTGGGGGAGAGCACAGATACGCAGTATTTT. Translating it yields CASSRTLVGESTDTQYF.

The chain couples TRBV29-1 to TRBJ2-5; D possibly corresponds to TRBD1 (5 bases). The germline V and J ends were trimmed by 0 bases and 4 bases, with 12 bases remaining between them. The CDR3 contains 14 residues. Per germline, CDR1 SQVTM and CDR2 ANQGSEA. The CDR3 DNA is TGCAGCGTTGAAGATCGTGGTAGGGGAGAGACCCAGTACTTC. This gives the protein CSVEDRGRGETQYF. The full variable domain, its missing parts supplied by reference TRBV29-1 and TRBJ2-5, is SAVISQKPSRDICQRGTSLTIQCQVDSQVTMMFWYRQQPGQSLTLIATANQGSEATYESGFVIDKFPISRPNLTFSTLTVSNMSPEDSSIYLCSVEDRGRGETQYFGPGTRLLVL.

This clonotype was recorded a few times. The CDR3 loop is CASSVIVEQFF. The DNA for the CDR3 is TGTGCCAGCAGTGTTATCGTTGAGCAGTTCTTC. J is TRBJ2-1 and V is TRBV6-1; D not certain. Germline CDR1 reads MNHNS; CDR2 reads SASEGT. This CDR3 has 11 amino acids. V dropped 4 bases and J dropped 9 bases, with 7 bases sitting between them.

This clonotype was detected a few times. The chain employs TRBV2 and TRBJ2-3, with D possibly matching TRBD2 (7 bases). The V gene's germline CDR1 is SNHLY and CDR2 FYNNEI. V was trimmed by 9 bases and J by 5 bases, leaving 12 bases between them. This CDR3 has 12 amino acids. CDR3 residues: CARNGGQDTQYF. CDR3 sequence (DNA): TGTGCCAGAAACGGGGGGCAAGATACGCAGTATTTT.

This clonotype was counted between two and nine times. The V call is TRBV27, the J call TRBJ1-1; D call uncertain. The germline V gene encodes CDR1 MNHEY and CDR2 SMNVEV (reference sequence). Trimming shortened V by 5 bases and J by 4 bases, and 17 bases separated the two germline ends. The CDR3 contains 15 residues. This CDR3 is CASSGFLGQSTEAFF. The DNA of the CDR3 is TGTGCCAGCAGTGGATTCCTCGGTCAGAGCACTGAAGCTTTCTTT.